A selection of T cell receptor beta chains follows, all from one sample in a study of blood T cell repertoires in COVID-19. Sequencing used immunoSEQ multiplex PCR; TCRdb keeps in-frame clones, though not all of them. The sample records 310,000 or so clones, around 90% being singletons. Material: peripheral blood. The origin of the receptors is a man in his 70s with acute or convalescent COVID-19. CDR3s include the opening cysteine and the closing phenylalanine or tryptophan. The D gene is left open where the match is weak. For some rows the clone size is stated as once, few or many, or as a class when expanded; others skip it.

D,V,J,size,CDR3,DNA
-,TRBV6-5,TRBJ2-7,-,CASSYSIQGSSYEQYF,TGTGCCAGCAGTTACTCGATCCAGGGAAGCTCCTACGAGCAGTACTTC
TRBD2,TRBV7-2,TRBJ2-1,-,CASSLALAGTEQFF,TGTGCCAGCAGCTTAGCTCTAGCGGGTACCGAGCAGTTCTTC
-,TRBV25-1,TRBJ1-1,-,CAAYPGIHTEAFF,TGTGCCGCGTATCCCGGGATCCACACTGAAGCTTTTTTT
-,TRBV6-1,TRBJ1-5,-,CASSEARRDQPQHF,TGTGCCAGCAGTGAAGCCCGGCGGGATCAGCCCCAGCATTTT
-,TRBV2,TRBJ2-7,-,CASSHQRESYEQYF,TGTGCCAGCAGTCATCAACGCGAGTCCTACGAGCAGTACTTC
TRBD2,TRBV10-3,TRBJ2-5,-,CAISDYSGVGETQYF,TGTGCCATCAGTGACTATAGCGGGGTGGGAGAGACCCAGTACTTC
-,TRBV19,TRBJ1-1,once,CASSLQDGMNTEAFF,TGTGCCAGTAGTTTACAGGACGGCATGAACACTGAAGCTTTCTTT
-,TRBV29-1,TRBJ2-1,-,CSVDLSLAEQFF,TGCAGCGTTGATTTATCTTTGGCTGAGCAGTTCTTC
-,TRBV28,TRBJ2-7,few,CASSPQGSSYEQYF,TGTGCCAGCAGTCCACAGGGATCATCCTACGAGCAGTACTTC
-,TRBV5-1,TRBJ2-5,-,CASRETTRETQYF,TGCGCCAGCAGAGAGACTACCAGAGAGACCCAGTACTTC
-,TRBV7-2,TRBJ2-5,-,CASSRSGNKETQYF,TGTGCCAGCAGCAGGTCAGGAAACAAAGAGACCCAGTACTTC
TRBD2,TRBV7-9,TRBJ2-3,-,CASSNPKAGGSTDTQYF,TGTGCCAGCAGCAACCCTAAAGCGGGAGGGAGCACAGATACGCAGTATTTT
-,TRBV18,TRBJ1-1,-,CASSPPGGSTEAFF,TGTGCCAGCTCACCACCAGGGGGTTCCACTGAAGCTTTCTTT
-,TRBV11-3,TRBJ2-7,-,CASSLGAGFSYEQYF,TGTGCCAGCAGCTTAGGGGCGGGCTTCTCCTACGAGCAGTACTTC
TRBD2,TRBV6-5,TRBJ2-1,-,CASSPGGGPNNEQFF,TGTGCCTCCTCCCCGGGGGGGGGCCCGAACAATGAGCAGTTCTTC
-,TRBV6-5,TRBJ2-1,few,CASSTGQLYNEQFF,TGTGCCAGCAGTACAGGGCAACTTTACAATGAGCAGTTCTTC
-,TRBV7-9,TRBJ2-7,-,CASSLRAHEQYF,TGTGCCAGCAGCTTAAGAGCCCACGAGCAGTACTTC
TRBD2,TRBV7-8,TRBJ2-1,-,CASSVLSGDSYNEQFF,TGTGCCAGCAGCGTCCTTAGCGGGGATTCCTACAATGAGCAGTTCTTC
-,TRBV19,TRBJ2-3,-,CASSIRRGGTDTQYF,TGTGCCAGTAGTATTCGCAGGGGAGGCACAGATACGCAGTATTTT
-,TRBV5-1,TRBJ2-1,-,CASSLGTRGLLNEQFF,TGCGCCAGCAGCTTGGGCACCCGGGGTTTATTGAATGAGCAGTTCTTC
TRBD1,TRBV18,TRBJ2-6,once,CASSPGQGTGANVLTF,TGTGCCAGCTCACCAGGACAGGGGACTGGGGCCAACGTCCTGACTTTC
-,TRBV5-1,TRBJ2-2,once,CASSLTGGANTGELFF,TGCGCCAGCAGCTTGACGGGGGGCGCAAACACCGGGGAGCTGTTTTTT
TRBD2,TRBV28,TRBJ2-1,-,CASHTSGDYNEQFF,TGTGCCAGCCATACTAGCGGGGATTACAATGAGCAGTTCTTC
TRBD1,TRBV9,TRBJ2-2,-,CASSSMTGMNTGELFF,TGTGCCAGCAGCTCAATGACAGGGATGAACACCGGGGAGCTGTTTTTT
-,TRBV24-1,TRBJ1-2,-,CATSDYKGGSYGYTF,TGTGCCACCAGTGATTATAAGGGAGGAAGCTATGGCTACACCTTC
TRBD1,TRBV6-5,TRBJ1-5,once,CATSSPGTGNWPQHF,TGTGCCACCTCTTCGCCGGGGACAGGGAATTGGCCCCAGCATTTT
-,TRBV5-6,TRBJ1-3,-,CASSFPGAGNTIYF,TGTGCCAGCAGCTTTCCGGGAGCCGGAAACACCATATATTTT
TRBD2,TRBV5-1,TRBJ2-1,-,CASSLVGAGEGNEQFF,TGCGCCAGCAGCTTGGTTGGGGCGGGAGAGGGTAATGAGCAGTTCTTC
-,TRBV3-1/TRBV3-2,TRBJ2-7,-,CASSQEIWGDSIYEQYF,TGTGCCAGCAGCCAAGAAATCTGGGGGGACAGTATCTACGAGCAGTACTTC
TRBD2,TRBV5-1,TRBJ2-5,few,CASSLGSGGAEETQYF,TGCGCCAGCAGCTTGGGTAGCGGGGGGGCCGAGGAGACCCAGTACTTC
TRBD2,TRBV11-3,TRBJ2-1,-,CASSPREYGEQFF,TGTGCCAGCAGCCCGCGGGAGTATGGTGAGCAGTTCTTC
TRBD2,TRBV7-2,TRBJ2-5,-,CASSSTSGSGRKTQYF,TGTGCCAGCAGCTCCACTAGCGGGAGCGGGAGAAAGACCCAGTACTTC
-,TRBV6-2/TRBV6-3,TRBJ1-1,once,CASSYGHRFEAFF,TGTGCCAGCAGTTACGGGCACAGATTTGAAGCTTTCTTT
-,TRBV3-1/TRBV3-2,TRBJ2-2,-,CASSPSVLGELFF,TGTGCCAGCAGCCCAAGCGTACTCGGGGAGCTGTTTTTT
-,TRBV20-1,TRBJ1-2,-,CSVGQNYGYTF,TGCAGTGTAGGACAAAACTATGGCTACACCTTC
TRBD1,TRBV15,TRBJ2-3,-,CATSMTWGQGAGDTQYF,TGTGCCACCAGCATGACCTGGGGACAGGGAGCAGGAGATACGCAGTATTTT
-,TRBV5-1,TRBJ1-2,-,CASSLGPGVNYGYTF,TGCGCCAGCAGCTTGGGTCCGGGGGTGAACTATGGCTACACCTTC
TRBD1,TRBV7-2,TRBJ1-6,once,CASSLVGTGGYSPLHF,TGTGCCAGCAGCTTAGTAGGGACAGGGGGCTATTCACCCCTCCACTTT
-,TRBV6-5,TRBJ2-7,-,CASSYSGKYEQYF,TGTGCCAGCAGTTACTCCGGGAAGTACGAGCAGTACTTC
-,TRBV10-3,TRBJ2-7,once,CAISDGVGYEQYF,TGTGCCATCAGTGACGGGGTAGGCTACGAGCAGTACTTC
TRBD1,TRBV25-1,TRBJ2-7,-,CASNVRGRVYF,TGTGCCAGCAACGTCAGGGGGCGGGTATACTTC
TRBD1,TRBV5-5,TRBJ1-2,-,CASTQGARADGYTF,TGTGCCAGCACCCAGGGGGCGCGGGCTGATGGCTACACCTTC
-,TRBV7-9,TRBJ2-3,-,CASSLQGLGADTQYF,TGTGCCAGCAGCCTCCAGGGGTTGGGTGCAGATACGCAGTATTTT
-,TRBV5-1,TRBJ2-5,-,CASSLAPGTNQETQYF,TGCGCCAGCAGCTTGGCCCCCGGGACAAACCAAGAGACCCAGTACTTC
TRBD1,TRBV7-9,TRBJ1-6,-,CASSLGWVEGYRGRGPLHF,TGTGCCAGCAGCTTAGGATGGGTAGAGGGGTACAGGGGGCGCGGTCCCCTCCACTTT
-,TRBV7-9,TRBJ1-4,once,CASSLGRAEKLFF,TGTGCCAGCAGCTTAGGCAGGGCTGAAAAACTGTTTTTT
-,TRBV28,TRBJ1-2,-,CAIAPPANYGYTF,TGTGCCATCGCCCCCCCAGCTAACTATGGCTACACCTTC
TRBD2,TRBV7-2,TRBJ2-5,few,CASSPTRGYQETQYF,TGTGCCAGCAGCCCGACGCGGGGGTACCAAGAGACCCAGTACTTC
-,TRBV30,TRBJ1-3,once,CAWSVGVGNTIYF,TGTGCCTGGAGTGTCGGGGTAGGAAACACCATATATTTT
-,TRBV7-3,TRBJ2-3,once,CASSSTGELTDTQYF,TGTGCCAGCAGCTCAACTGGGGAGTTGACAGATACGCAGTATTTT
TRBD2,TRBV9,TRBJ2-7,-,CASSVVGEGGYEQYF,TGTGCCAGCAGCGTAGTCGGGGAGGGAGGCTACGAGCAGTACTTC
TRBD2,TRBV7-9,TRBJ2-7,-,CASSPQSGRSYEQYF,TGTGCCAGCAGCCCACAGAGCGGGAGATCCTACGAGCAGTACTTC
-,TRBV27,TRBJ2-5,-,CASKANLGDQETQYF,TGTGCCAGCAAGGCCAATTTGGGAGACCAAGAGACCCAGTACTTC
-,TRBV10-3,TRBJ2-1,-,CAIKPGIEDEQFF,TGTGCCATCAAACCGGGGATTGAGGATGAGCAGTTCTTC
TRBD1,TRBV28,TRBJ2-7,-,CASTPGQGTTYEQYF,TGTGCCAGCACCCCGGGACAGGGGACAACCTACGAGCAGTACTTC
TRBD1,TRBV9,TRBJ1-4,once,CASSVEPQGAGEKLFF,TGTGCCAGCAGCGTGGAACCACAGGGGGCGGGTGAAAAACTGTTTTTT
-,TRBV6-1,TRBJ1-1,once,CASSYSSGEAFF,TGTGCCAGCAGTTATAGTTCCGGTGAAGCTTTCTTT
TRBD1,TRBV29-1,TRBJ1-4,-,CSVATGGTTNEKLFF,TGCAGCGTTGCAACAGGGGGGACAACTAATGAAAAACTGTTTTTT
-,TRBV28,TRBJ1-1,-,CASRESGGTEAFF,TGTGCCAGCAGGGAGTCGGGGGGCACTGAAGCTTTCTTT